A selection of T cell receptor beta chains follows, all from one sample in a study of identical twins. TCRdb re-derived calls from the 5' RACE reads in MiXCR, one entry per CDR3 protein. The table shows roughly 1.6 million distinct CDR3 sequences, with around a third occurring only once. Sample: cord blood. Receptor source: a newborn girl in good health. The CDR3 runs from the conserved cysteine through the conserved F or W. D genes are given only for firm matches. Size is stated for part of the rows, as once, few or many counts, or as a class when the clone is expanded.

CASSYALAGVGSTDTQYF	TGTGCCAGCAGTTACGCCCTAGCGGGAGTCGGTAGCACAGATACGCAGTATTTT	TRBV6-5	TRBJ2-3	.	TRBD2
CASSTASGSRNEQYF	TGTGCCAGCAGCACGGCTAGCGGGAGTAGGAATGAGCAGTACTTC	TRBV7-2	TRBJ2-5	.	TRBD2
CASSLLVGRYSVYNEQFF	TGTGCCAGCAGCTTGCTGGTTGGTCGTTATAGCGTATACAATGAGCAGTTCTTC	TRBV7-2	TRBJ2-1	.	.
CASSPSSGKGGEQYF	TGTGCCAGCAGCCCCAGTAGCGGGAAAGGCGGGGAGCAGTACTTC	TRBV7-2	TRBJ2-5	.	TRBD2
CASSPPKPGPWPDTQYF	TGTGCCAGCAGTCCCCCTAAACCGGGACCCTGGCCAGATACGCAGTATTTT	TRBV12-3/TRBV12-4	TRBJ2-3	.	.
CASSQDRLLTRPELGEQFF	TGCGCCAGCAGCCAAGATCGGCTCTTAACTAGGCCGGAGCTCGGTGAGCAGTTCTTC	TRBV4-1	TRBJ2-1	few	.
CASSLVGDRGRNSPLHF	TGTGCCAGCAGCCTAGTAGGGGACAGGGGGAGAAATTCACCCCTCCACTTT	TRBV4-2	TRBJ1-6	.	TRBD1
CASTRVLDNEQYF	TGTGCCAGCACCCGAGTCTTGGACAATGAGCAGTACTTC	TRBV2	TRBJ2-5	once	.
CASRGQGTGGYNEQFF	TGTGCCAGCCGCGGGCAGGGGACAGGGGGCTACAATGAGCAGTTCTTC	TRBV3-1	TRBJ2-1	.	TRBD1
CASSFIGQVTYNEQFF	TGTGCCAGCAGTTTTATCGGACAGGTCACGTACAATGAGCAGTTCTTC	TRBV27	TRBJ2-1	.	TRBD1
CASSLPGANTEAFF	TGCGCCAGCAGCCTCCCCGGAGCGAACACTGAAGCTTTCTTT	TRBV27	TRBJ1-1	many	.
CASSRTETPQYF	TGTGCCAGCAGTAGGACAGAAACACCGCAGTACTTC	TRBV6-6	TRBJ2-5	.	.
CASKGTGPTYNTQYF	TGTGCCAGCAAAGGAACGGGACCTACCTATAATACCCAGTACTTC	TRBV6-1	TRBJ2-7	.	.
CSAYREKLFF	TGCAGTGCTTACAGGGAAAAACTGTTTTTT	TRBV20-1	TRBJ1-4	few	.
CSVGAGRGRYNEQFF	TGCAGCGTTGGAGCGGGGAGGGGTCGCTACAATGAGCAGTTCTTC	TRBV29-1	TRBJ2-1	few	TRBD2
CASSFRGTTHTDTQYF	TGTGCCAGCAGCTTTCGCGGGACTACCCACACAGATACGCAGTATTTT	TRBV7-2	TRBJ2-3	.	TRBD2
CSARLLGRGNEQFF	TGCAGTGCTAGACTCCTCGGGAGGGGTAATGAGCAGTTCTTC	TRBV20-1	TRBJ2-1	.	TRBD2
CSAPKPQVGEDTQYF	TGCAGTGCCCCAAAACCCCAGGTTGGGGAAGATACGCAGTATTTT	TRBV20-1	TRBJ2-3	few	.
CARGEGGLYEQYF	TGTGCCAGGGGAGAGGGAGGACTCTACGAGCAGTACTTC	TRBV2	TRBJ2-7	.	.
CASSLISRAETQYF	TGTGCCAGCAGCTTGATTAGCAGGGCTGAGACCCAGTACTTC	TRBV5-5	TRBJ2-5	.	.
CASSLRAPGTRDIEQYF	TGTGCCAGCAGTTTAAGAGCCCCCGGGACTAGGGACATTGAGCAGTACTTC	TRBV12-3/TRBV12-4	TRBJ2-7	.	TRBD2
CASRREGTTEAFF	TGTGCCAGCAGGAGAGAGGGGACCACTGAAGCTTTCTTT	TRBV7-8	TRBJ1-1	once	.
CASSYSGQSPYNEQFF	TGTGCCAGCAGTTACTCGGGACAGTCCCCCTACAATGAGCAGTTCTTC	TRBV6-2/TRBV6-3	TRBJ2-1	.	TRBD1
CASSSRTGNGNNEQFF	TGTGCCAGCAGTTCCCGGACAGGGAATGGGAACAATGAGCAGTTCTTC	TRBV12-3/TRBV12-4	TRBJ2-1	.	TRBD1
CASSKARRGVYNEQFF	TGTGCCAGCAGCAAAGCCAGGCGGGGGGTCTACAATGAGCAGTTCTTC	TRBV21-1	TRBJ2-1	.	.
CASRLDSRPNYGYTF	TGTGCCAGCAGGCTAGACAGCCGCCCTAACTATGGCTACACCTTC	TRBV27	TRBJ1-2	few	.
CSVWGPLLTEAFF	TGCAGCGTTTGGGGGCCCCTCCTCACTGAAGCTTTCTTT	TRBV29-1	TRBJ1-1	.	.
CASSTGAQGDTQYF	TGTGCCAGCAGTACTGGGGCCCAGGGAGATACGCAGTATTTT	TRBV12-3/TRBV12-4	TRBJ2-3	.	.
CASSRNLQGEQFF	TGCGCCAGCAGCCGGAACTTACAGGGTGAGCAGTTCTTC	TRBV4-1	TRBJ2-1	.	.
CASQKGHSTDTQYF	TGTGCCAGTCAGAAGGGGCACAGCACAGATACGCAGTATTTT	TRBV25-1	TRBJ2-3	.	.
CASSNTTGSGANVLTF	TGCGCCAGCAGCAACACGACGGGCTCTGGGGCCAACGTCCTGACTTTC	TRBV5-1	TRBJ2-6	.	.
CASSFPSGAQISSYNEQFF	TGTGCCAGCAGTTTTCCTAGCGGGGCCCAAATAAGCTCCTACAATGAGCAGTTCTTC	TRBV12-3/TRBV12-4	TRBJ2-1	few	TRBD2
CSARRPGQVNSPLHF	TGCAGTGCTAGACGCCCGGGACAGGTTAATTCACCCCTCCACTTT	TRBV20-1	TRBJ1-6	few	TRBD1
CASSFLGGGYEQYF	TGTGCCAGCAGTTTCCTGGGAGGGGGCTACGAGCAGTACTTC	TRBV27	TRBJ2-7	.	.
CASSLSATGGWYNQPQHF	TGTGCCAGCAGCTTGAGCGCGACAGGGGGCTGGTACAATCAGCCCCAGCATTTT	TRBV5-5	TRBJ1-5	.	TRBD1
CASSLKRGTINEQFF	TGTGCCAGCAGTTTAAAAAGGGGGACTATTAATGAGCAGTTCTTC	TRBV28	TRBJ2-1	once	.
CASKKGGQGYYEQYF	TGTGCCAGCAAAAAAGGGGGACAGGGGTATTACGAGCAGTACTTC	TRBV6-6	TRBJ2-7	.	TRBD1
CASSQQSLREGAYEQYF	TGTGCCAGCAGCCAACAATCTCTGCGGGAGGGAGCCTACGAGCAGTACTTC	TRBV4-2	TRBJ2-7	few	TRBD2
CSATPPGGGSPLHF	TGCAGTGCTACCCCTCCGGGAGGAGGTTCACCCCTCCACTTT	TRBV20-1	TRBJ1-6	few	.
CASSQETRIYGYTF	TGTGCCAGCAGCCAAGAAACACGGATATATGGCTACACCTTC	TRBV14	TRBJ1-2	few	.
CASSLASRGPYEQYF	TGTGCCAGCAGTTTAGCATCCAGGGGTCCCTACGAGCAGTACTTC	TRBV12-3/TRBV12-4	TRBJ2-7	few	.
CASSRGPLYEQYF	TGTGCCAGCAGTAGGGGTCCTTTATACGAGCAGTACTTC	TRBV6-5	TRBJ2-7	.	.